Following are 22 T cell receptor beta chains from one sample sequenced in a study of T cells in Graves' hyperthyroidism and ophthalmopathy. RNA transcripts yielded amplified TCR beta CDR3 regions. HTBI primers drove first-round RT-PCR of the TCR CDR3. Via MiXCR, TCRdb re-called the multiplex PCR reads, giving one row per CDR3 protein. The table shows around 490,000 distinct CDR3 sequences, with just under 20% occurring only once. The sequencing input was blood. The receptors shown here come from a man aged 35-49 years with Graves' ophthalmopathy.

This clonotype was seen a handful of times. The rearrangement links TRBV5-1 to TRBJ2-1; 15 nucleotides align to TRBD2. The V gene's germline CDR1 is SGHRS and CDR2 YFSETQ. This CDR3 is built from 16 residues. The trim removed 5 bases at V and 9 bases at J, leaving 9 bases unmatched. CDR3 nucleotide sequence: TGCGCCAGCAGACCTCCGGGACTAGCGGGAGGCGGTGAGCAGTTCTTC. Translation: CASRPPGLAGGGEQFF.

In its sample, this clonotype was seen many times. This chain uses TRBV2 with TRBJ1-1; TRBD1 agrees at 7 bases. CDR3 size: 14 residues. V shed 6 bases and J 1 base; nucleotides not matched to a gene: 5. Germline V gene sequence: CDR1 SNHLY, CDR2 FYNNEI. DNA of the CDR3: TGTGCCAGCAGCCCGACAGGGTGGAACACTGAAGCTTTCTTT. This sequence encodes CASSPTGWNTEAFF.

The rearrangement uses TRBV5-1 and TRBJ2-2, with unresolved D. The CDR3 has 14 amino acids. Germline V CDR1 and CDR2: SGHRS, YFSETQ. Trimming took off 1 base at V and 6 bases at J, with 10 bases between the two ends. CDR3 nucleotides: TGCGCCAGCAGCTTGAGGGTACAAGCCGGGGAGCTGTTTTTT. Translation: CASSLRVQAGELFF. The full variable domain, its missing parts supplied by reference TRBV5-1 and TRBJ2-2, is KAGVTQTPRYLIKTRGQQVTLSCSPISGHRSVSWYQQTPGQGLQFLFEYFSETQRNKGNFPGRFSGRQFSNSRSEMNVSTLELGDSALYLCASSLRVQAGELFFGEGSRLTVL.

This clonotype was counted many times. V gene TRBV28 combines with J gene TRBJ2-1, with 13 bases matching TRBD2. This CDR3 is 18 amino acids long. The V gene end was trimmed by 2 bases and the J gene end by 8 bases; junction bases not matched to a gene: 12. CDR1 and CDR2 (germline): MDHEN, SYDVKM. CDR3 nucleotides: TGTGCCAGCAGTTTAGCCTTCACGACTAGCGGGAGGTCTGATGAGCAGTTCTTC. Translating gives CASSLAFTTSGRSDEQFF. Drawing the rest from reference TRBV28 and TRBJ2-1, the complete variable domain is DVKVTQSSRYLVKRTGEKVFLECVQDMDHENMFWYRQDPGLGLRLIYFSYDVKMKEKGDIPEGYSVSREKKERFSLILESASTNQTSMYLCASSLAFTTSGRSDEQFFGPGTRLTVL.

This clonotype has a count of ten or more. The V gene is TRBV2, the J gene TRBJ1-1, with 8 bases aligning to TRBD1. The V and J ends lost 6 bases and 1 base, in that order; junction bases with no gene match: 7. The germline CDR1 and CDR2 sequences are SNHLY and FYNNEI. The CDR3 consists of 15 residues. CDR3: CASRRTGGTNTEAFF. As DNA, the CDR3 is TGTGCCAGCAGGAGAACAGGGGGGACGAACACTGAAGCTTTCTTT.

CDR3 nucleotides: TGTGCCAGCAGCTCATCCGGGACCCCTAGATACACCTTC. It translates to CASSSSGTPRYTF. The V call is TRBV13, the J call TRBJ1-2; a weak D match, TRBD1 (5 bases). The length of the CDR3 is 13 residues. With 4 bases removed from V and 11 bases from J, the gap between germline ends came to 17 bases. Germline V CDR1 and CDR2: PRHDT, FYEKMQ (reference sequence). The full variable domain, its missing parts supplied by reference TRBV13 and TRBJ1-2, is AAGVIQSPRHLIKEKRETATLKCYPIPRHDTVYWYQQGPGQDPQFLISFYEKMQSDKGSIPDRFSAQQFSDYHSELNMSSLELGDSALYFCASSSSGTPRYTFGSGTRLTVV.

This clonotype was counted between two and nine times. The chain carries TRBV7-9 and TRBJ2-7; possibly TRBD2 for D (5 bases). Germline loops: CDR1 SEHNR, CDR2 FQNEAQ (reference sequence). V was trimmed by 3 bases and J by 3 bases, leaving 15 bases between them. There are 15 residues in the CDR3. The CDR3 nucleotides read TGTGCCAGCAGCTTGAACGGGGTCCTCCTCTACGAGCAGTACTTC. Protein: CASSLNGVLLYEQYF.

This clonotype occurred a few times. The chain has TRBV4-2 and TRBJ1-1, with D perhaps matching TRBD1 (5 bases). In germline, CDR1 is LGHNA, CDR2 YNFKEQ. V lost 2 bases to trimming and J lost 4 bases, with 11 bases between them. CDR3 length equals 14 residues. The CDR3: CASSQHPGTTEAFF. The CDR3 nucleotides are TGTGCCAGCAGCCAACACCCCGGGACCACTGAAGCTTTCTTT.

This clonotype came up many times. The chain has TRBV2 and TRBJ2-1, with 13 bases that match TRBD2. This CDR3 comprises 16 residues. In germline, CDR1 is SNHLY, CDR2 FYNNEI. J was trimmed by 9 bases and V by 6 bases; bases with no gene match: 11. The CDR3 here is CASRAGLAGEGGEQFF. The DNA for the CDR3 is TGTGCCAGCAGGGCCGGACTAGCGGGAGAAGGTGGTGAGCAGTTCTTC.

This clonotype occurred many times. The V gene is TRBV3-1, the J gene TRBJ1-2; TRBD1 is a possible D gene (5 bases). V was pared by 8 bases and J by 8 bases, with 15 bases between. Germline loops: CDR1 LGHDT, CDR2 YNNKEL (reference sequence). The CDR3 is made up of 12 amino acids. DNA of the CDR3: TGTGCCAGCCTTGGGGCAGCGCACGGCTACACCTTC. Its protein product is CASLGAAHGYTF.

Note on this clonotype: With a much larger clone just one base away, this may be a read error. The chain employs TRBV6-2 or TRBV6-3 and TRBJ2-1, with D hard to call. This CDR3 is built from 12 residues. Germline loops: CDR1 MNHEY, CDR2 SVGEGT. The CDR3 region has the DNA TGTGCCAGCAGTTACTCCTACAGTGAGCAGTTCTTC. Its protein product is CASSYSYSEQFF.

This clonotype was seen ten or more times. This rearrangement joins TRBV3-1 to TRBJ2-4, with 12 bases aligning to TRBD2. J was trimmed by 7 bases and V by 0 bases; bases with no gene match: 1. The CDR3 contains 15 residues. Germline CDR1 is LGHDT and CDR2 is YNNKEL (reference sequence). The CDR3 DNA follows: TGTGCCAGCAGCCAAGACACTAGCGGGGGGAACATTCAGTACTTC. The encoded protein is CASSQDTSGGNIQYF.

In its sample, this clonotype was seen a few times. The chain combines TRBV10-3 with TRBJ2-7; tentatively, D is TRBD2 (5 bases). The CDR3 contains 13 residues. CDR1 and CDR2 (germline): ENHRY, SYGVKD. Trimming pared 6 bases from V and 0 bases from J, leaving 9 bases between. CDR3 protein: CAIRGLPSYEQYF. The CDR3 DNA reads as TGTGCCATCAGAGGACTGCCCTCCTACGAGCAGTACTTC.

This clonotype was counted between two and nine times. The chain joins TRBV2 to TRBJ2-7, with D hard to call. Trimming cost V 8 bases and J 5 bases, with 7 bases left between them. This CDR3 has 10 residues. The V gene's germline CDR1 is SNHLY and CDR2 FYNNEI. The CDR3 region is CASAGHEQYF. The CDR3 DNA reads TGTGCCAGCGCTGGGCACGAGCAGTACTTC.

This clonotype has a count of ten or more. The chain links TRBV30 to TRBJ1-2; D uncertain. In germline, CDR1 is GTSNPN, CDR2 SVGIG (reference sequence). V shed 1 base and J shed 4 bases, with 13 bases lying between them. This CDR3 comprises 14 residues. In DNA, the CDR3 is TGTGCCTGGAGTGGCGACTGGGGTGTCTATGGCTACACCTTC. It is translated as CAWSGDWGVYGYTF.

The chain is built from TRBV7-9 and TRBJ2-2, with D possibly matching TRBD2 (6 bases). V gave up 7 bases and J gave up 5 bases, with 14 bases separating them. The CDR3 runs to 14 residues. Germline V gives CDR1 SEHNR, CDR2 FQNEAQ (reference sequence). The CDR3 DNA is TGTGCCAGCAACTCTGGACTATCAACCGGGGAGCTGTTTTTT. Its protein is CASNSGLSTGELFF.

In its sample, this clonotype was seen many times. This chain connects TRBV10-3 to TRBJ2-7; weak D call: TRBD2 (6 bases). Germline V CDR1 and CDR2: ENHRY, SYGVKD. V was trimmed by 4 bases and J by 0 bases, leaving 13 bases between them. There are 15 residues in the CDR3. CDR3 loop: CAISGGTAFSYEQYF. The CDR3 bases are TGTGCCATCAGTGGGGGGACTGCTTTCTCCTACGAGCAGTACTTC.

Many counts were recorded for this clonotype. V usage is TRBV5-5 and J usage is TRBJ2-7, with TRBD1 matching over 11 bases. V shed 3 bases and J 3 bases; nucleotides not matched to a gene: 11. CDR1 is SGHKS, CDR2 YYEKEE, per germline (reference sequence). The CDR3 contains 17 residues. The CDR3 sequence is CASSSGGRTGGIYEQYF. The DNA for the CDR3 is TGTGCCAGCAGCTCAGGGGGTAGGACAGGGGGCATCTACGAGCAGTACTTC.

The chain is built from TRBV29-1 and TRBJ2-3; D may be TRBD1 (6 bases). Germline-derived CDR1 and CDR2 are SQVTM and ANQGSEA. This CDR3 region has 13 residues. Trimming left V 3 bases short and J 4 bases short, with 11 bases between. CDR3 DNA: TGCAGCGTTGATTCCAGGGGACCAGATACGCAGTATTTT. Protein: CSVDSRGPDTQYF.

The genes are TRBV20-1 and TRBJ2-3; TRBD2 matches at 10 bases. Trimming at V came to 0 bases and at J to 5 bases, leaving 5 bases not matched to a gene. The CDR3 is 15 residues long. Looked up from germline, CDR1 is DFQATT and CDR2 is SNEGSKA (reference sequence). Here the CDR3 reads CSARDPSGGLDTQYF. The CDR3 nucleotides read TGCAGTGCTAGAGACCCTAGCGGGGGTTTAGATACGCAGTATTTT.

In this sample, this clonotype turned up many times. This chain connects TRBV5-1 to TRBJ2-3, with 7 bases identical to TRBD2. Germline assignment: CDR1 SGHRS and CDR2 YFSETQ. The V gene end was trimmed by 5 bases and the J gene end by 0 bases; junction bases not matched to a gene: 3. The CDR3 sequence is 14 residues long. CDR3 sequence: CASRLAVSTDTQYF. CDR3 nucleotide sequence: TGCGCCAGCAGGCTAGCGGTTAGCACAGATACGCAGTATTTT.

In this sample, this clonotype turned up a few times. The chain is built from TRBV12-3 or TRBV12-4 and TRBJ2-5; D perhaps matches TRBD1 (5 bases). Trimming removed 3 bases from V and 2 bases from J, with 10 bases in between. The CDR3 loop spans 14 amino acids. The CDR3 DNA sequence: TGTGCCAGCAGTTTTCGATCAGGGCAAGAGACCCAGTACTTC. Translated, it gives CASSFRSGQETQYF.